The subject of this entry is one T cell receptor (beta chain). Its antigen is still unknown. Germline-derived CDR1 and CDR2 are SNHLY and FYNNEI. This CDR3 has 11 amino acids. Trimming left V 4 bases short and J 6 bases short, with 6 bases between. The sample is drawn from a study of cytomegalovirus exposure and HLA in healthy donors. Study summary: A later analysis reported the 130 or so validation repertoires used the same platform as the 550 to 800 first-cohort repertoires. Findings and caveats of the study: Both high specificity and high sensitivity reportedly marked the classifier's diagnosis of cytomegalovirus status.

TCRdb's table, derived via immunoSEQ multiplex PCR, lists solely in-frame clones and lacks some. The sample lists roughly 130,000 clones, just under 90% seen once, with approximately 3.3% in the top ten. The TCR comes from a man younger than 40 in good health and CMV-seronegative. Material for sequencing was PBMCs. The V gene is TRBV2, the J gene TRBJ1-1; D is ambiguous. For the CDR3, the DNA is TGTGCCAGCAGTGGACTTTCTGAAGCTTTCTTT. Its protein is CASSGLSEAFF.